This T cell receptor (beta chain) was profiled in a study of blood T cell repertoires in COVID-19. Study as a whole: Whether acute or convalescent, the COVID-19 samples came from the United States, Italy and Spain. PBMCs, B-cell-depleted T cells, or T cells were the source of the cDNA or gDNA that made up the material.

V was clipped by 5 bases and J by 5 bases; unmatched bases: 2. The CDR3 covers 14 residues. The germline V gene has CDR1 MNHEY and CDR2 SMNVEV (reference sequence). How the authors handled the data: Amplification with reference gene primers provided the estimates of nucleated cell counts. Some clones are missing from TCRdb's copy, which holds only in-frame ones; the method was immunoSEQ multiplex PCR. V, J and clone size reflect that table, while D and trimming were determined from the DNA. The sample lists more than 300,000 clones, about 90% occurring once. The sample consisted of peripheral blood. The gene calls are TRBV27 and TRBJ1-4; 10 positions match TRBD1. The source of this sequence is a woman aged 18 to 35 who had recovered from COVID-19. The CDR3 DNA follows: TGTGCCAGCAGTCGGACAGGGGGGAATGAAAAACTGTTTTTT. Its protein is CASSRTGGNEKLFF.